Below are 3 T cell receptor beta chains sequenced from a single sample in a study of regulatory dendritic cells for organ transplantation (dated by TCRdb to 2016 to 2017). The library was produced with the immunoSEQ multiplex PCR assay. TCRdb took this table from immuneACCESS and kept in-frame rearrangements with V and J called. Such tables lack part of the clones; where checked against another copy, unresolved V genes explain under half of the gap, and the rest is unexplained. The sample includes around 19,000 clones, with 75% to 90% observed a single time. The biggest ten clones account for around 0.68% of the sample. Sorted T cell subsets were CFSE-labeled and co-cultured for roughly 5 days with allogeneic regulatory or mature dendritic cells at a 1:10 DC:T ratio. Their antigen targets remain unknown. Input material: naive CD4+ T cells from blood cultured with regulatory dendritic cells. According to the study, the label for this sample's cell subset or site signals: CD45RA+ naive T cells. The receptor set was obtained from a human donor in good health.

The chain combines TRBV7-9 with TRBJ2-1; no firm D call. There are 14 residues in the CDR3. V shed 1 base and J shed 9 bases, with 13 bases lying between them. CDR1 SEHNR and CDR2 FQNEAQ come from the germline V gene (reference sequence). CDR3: CASSLGHSNGEQFF. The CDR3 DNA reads TGTGCCAGCAGCTTAGGACATTCGAACGGTGAGCAGTTCTTC. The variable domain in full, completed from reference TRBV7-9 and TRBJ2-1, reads DTGVSQNPRHKITKRGQNVTFRCDPISEHNRLYWYRQTLGQGPEFLTYFQNEAQLEKSRLLSDRFSAERPKGSFSTLEIQRTEQGDSAMYLCASSLGHSNGEQFFGPGTRLTVL.

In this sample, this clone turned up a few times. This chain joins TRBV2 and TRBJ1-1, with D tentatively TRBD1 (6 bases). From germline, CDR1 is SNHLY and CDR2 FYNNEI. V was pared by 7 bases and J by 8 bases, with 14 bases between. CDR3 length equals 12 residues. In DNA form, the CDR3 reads TGTGCCAGCAAATCTGACGGGGGCGAAGCTTTCTTT. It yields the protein CASKSDGGEAFF.

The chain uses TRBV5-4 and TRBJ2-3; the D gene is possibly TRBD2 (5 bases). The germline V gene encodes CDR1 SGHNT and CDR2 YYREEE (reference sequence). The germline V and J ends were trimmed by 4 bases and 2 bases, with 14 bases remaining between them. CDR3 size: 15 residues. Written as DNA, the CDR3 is TGTGCCAGCAGCCCGACCACGACTATCACAGATACGCAGTATTTT. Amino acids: CASSPTTTITDTQYF. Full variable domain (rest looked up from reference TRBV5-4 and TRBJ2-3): ETGVTQSPTHLIKTRGQQVTLRCSSQSGHNTVSWYQQALGQGPQFIFQYYREEENGRGNFPPRFSGLQFPNYSSELNVNALELDDSALYLCASSPTTTITDTQYFGPGTRLTVL.